These T cell receptor beta chains were read from a single sample in a study of early T cells in non-severe SARS-CoV-2 infection. TCRdb used MiXCR to reprocess the 5' RACE reads, holding one entry per CDR3 protein. The table shows tens of thousands of distinct CDR3 sequences, with about 5% occurring only once. Sequenced material: whole blood, taken at baseline. The receptors were sampled from an adult who was a healthcare worker with PCR-confirmed SARS-CoV-2 infection or an uninfected control (not recorded which). Each CDR3 is given with its conserved first and last residue. Each record gives: CDR3 DNA, CDR3 protein, clone size, V gene, J gene, D gene. A D gene is named only where the DNA matches it firmly. Expanded clones get a size class; other rows say once, few or many, or leave the size out.

DNA: TGCGCCAGCAGCTTGGGACAGGCCCCGGGACTAGCGGTCTTC
CDR3: CASSLGQAPGLAVF
size: many
V: TRBV5-1
J: TRBJ2-1
D: TRBD2

DNA: TGTGCCAGCAGCCTCAGGGGTCATGGCTACACCTTC
CDR3: CASSLRGHGYTF
size: many
V: TRBV12-3/TRBV12-4
J: TRBJ1-2
D: NA

DNA: TGTGCCATCACATCCCCCAGCGATCCGGAGCAGTTCTTC
CDR3: CAITSPSDPEQFF
size: medium-sized
V: TRBV28
J: TRBJ2-1
D: NA

DNA: TGTGCCAGCAGTCGGGGCTTAGGCGGAACTAATGAAAAACTGTTTTTT
CDR3: CASSRGLGGTNEKLFF
size: many
V: TRBV12-3/TRBV12-4
J: TRBJ1-4
D: NA

DNA: TGTGCGAGCTCCTCGCTAGCGGGAGTGAATGAGCAGTTCTTC
CDR3: CASSSLAGVNEQFF
size: many
V: TRBV6-5
J: TRBJ2-1
D: TRBD2

DNA: TGCAGTGCTAGAGATCCTGAGACTTCTATCACAGATACGCAGTATTTT
CDR3: CSARDPETSITDTQYF
size: few
V: TRBV20-1
J: TRBJ2-3
D: NA

DNA: TGTGCCAGCAGTTACAACACTGCCTACGAGCAGTACTTC
CDR3: CASSYNTAYEQYF
size: NA
V: TRBV6-2/TRBV6-3
J: TRBJ2-7
D: NA

DNA: TGCAGTGCTACGCCGACATGGACCGGGGGAAACAATGAGCAGTTCTTC
CDR3: CSATPTWTGGNNEQFF
size: many
V: TRBV20-1
J: TRBJ2-1
D: NA

DNA: TGTGCCAGTAGTATCTGGTCCGATCCCACCTACGAGCAGTACTTC
CDR3: CASSIWSDPTYEQYF
size: many
V: TRBV19
J: TRBJ2-7
D: NA

DNA: TGTGCCAGCAGCTCCCAAGGGGACACTGAAGCTTTCTTT
CDR3: CASSSQGDTEAFF
size: medium-sized
V: TRBV7-2
J: TRBJ1-1
D: NA

DNA: TGTGCCAGCAGTGAATGGTACAGGGCCTACGAGCAGTACTTC
CDR3: CASSEWYRAYEQYF
size: many
V: TRBV2
J: TRBJ2-7
D: NA

DNA: TGTGCCAGCAGTTTAGTCTCCGGGACTAGCTCCTACGAGCAGTACTTC
CDR3: CASSLVSGTSSYEQYF
size: few
V: TRBV12-3/TRBV12-4
J: TRBJ2-7
D: TRBD2

DNA: TGCGCCAGCAGAGGGGTAGCGAAAGAGACCCAGTACTTC
CDR3: CASRGVAKETQYF
size: NA
V: TRBV10-2
J: TRBJ2-5
D: NA

DNA: TGCAGTGCTAGGGCTTTTGATGAGCAGTTCTTC
CDR3: CSARAFDEQFF
size: many
V: TRBV20-1
J: TRBJ2-1
D: NA

DNA: TGTGCCAGCAGTTGGGTCCTAGGGGTAAATGAGCAGTTCTTC
CDR3: CASSWVLGVNEQFF
size: many
V: TRBV11-3
J: TRBJ2-1
D: NA

DNA: TGTGCCAGCAGCGTAGAAGGTTCAAGACAGCCCCAGCATTTT
CDR3: CASSVEGSRQPQHF
size: NA
V: TRBV9
J: TRBJ1-5
D: NA

DNA: TGTGCCAGCAGTTTATTTGGGACTCACAATGAGCAGTTCTTC
CDR3: CASSLFGTHNEQFF
size: many
V: TRBV27
J: TRBJ2-1
D: NA

DNA: TGTGCCAGCAGTGGACTTACGGACAGCTATGGCTACACCTTC
CDR3: CASSGLTDSYGYTF
size: many
V: TRBV6-1
J: TRBJ1-2
D: NA

DNA: TGTGCCAGCAAACTCCCCACTAGCGGGGGCGTTCAAGATACGCAGTATTTT
CDR3: CASKLPTSGGVQDTQYF
size: many
V: TRBV6-2/TRBV6-3
J: TRBJ2-3
D: TRBD2

DNA: TGTGCCTGGAGTGGGAGGGGGGATTCACCCCTCCACTTT
CDR3: CAWSGRGDSPLHF
size: many
V: TRBV30
J: TRBJ1-6
D: NA

DNA: TGTGCCAGCAGTGAAGGGGACTCACCCTACGAGCAGTACTTC
CDR3: CASSEGDSPYEQYF
size: many
V: TRBV6-1
J: TRBJ2-7
D: NA

DNA: TGTGCCAGCAGTGACTCGGCGGCGGGGGGGACAGATACGCAGTATTTT
CDR3: CASSDSAAGGTDTQYF
size: many
V: TRBV6-4
J: TRBJ2-3
D: TRBD2

DNA: TGTGCCAGCAGCCCGCCAGGGGGTGAGCAGTTCTTC
CDR3: CASSPPGGEQFF
size: NA
V: TRBV7-2
J: TRBJ2-1
D: TRBD1

DNA: TGCAGTGCTCCGCGGACAGGGGGATTGAACACTGAAGCTTTCTTT
CDR3: CSAPRTGGLNTEAFF
size: many
V: TRBV20-1
J: TRBJ1-1
D: TRBD1

DNA: TGTGCCAGCAGCTTTTCATTTGCGGGAGGGCTTTTCAATGAGCAGTTCTTC
CDR3: CASSFSFAGGLFNEQFF
size: many
V: TRBV11-3
J: TRBJ2-1
D: TRBD2

DNA: TGTGCCAGCAGCGCGGGCTTCCCAAATGAGCAGTTCTTC
CDR3: CASSAGFPNEQFF
size: many
V: TRBV9
J: TRBJ2-1
D: NA

DNA: TGTGCCAGCAGTTTCAGCAGTATCTCCACCGGGCGATCCGAGCTGTTTTTT
CDR3: CASSFSSISTGRSELFF
size: NA
V: TRBV11-2
J: TRBJ2-2
D: NA

DNA: TGCGCCAGCAGCCAAGACACCAGGGCTGAAAAACTGTTTTTT
CDR3: CASSQDTRAEKLFF
size: many
V: TRBV4-3
J: TRBJ1-4
D: NA

DNA: TGTGCCAGCAGTTTCCCCGAACAGGGGGCCTCTAGTGAAAAACTGTTTTTT
CDR3: CASSFPEQGASSEKLFF
size: many
V: TRBV28
J: TRBJ1-4
D: TRBD1

DNA: TGTGCCAGCAGTTTATTGGGCAGGGGGTACGAGCAGTACTTC
CDR3: CASSLLGRGYEQYF
size: many
V: TRBV27
J: TRBJ2-7
D: TRBD1

DNA: TGCAGTGCTAGAGATAGCGGGACTATCCAAGAGACCCAGTACTTC
CDR3: CSARDSGTIQETQYF
size: many
V: TRBV20-1
J: TRBJ2-5
D: TRBD2

DNA: TGTGCCAGCAGTGAAGGATCGACAGGGACCCTCTATGGCTACACCTTC
CDR3: CASSEGSTGTLYGYTF
size: many
V: TRBV6-1
J: TRBJ1-2
D: TRBD1